This paragraph covers one T cell receptor (beta chain) sequence. V was clipped by 5 bases and J by 3 bases; unmatched bases: 7. This CDR3 contains 14 residues. Germline-derived CDR1 and CDR2 are MNHEY and SMNVEV (reference sequence). The data stem from a study of blood T cell repertoires in COVID-19. Study at large: Sites across the United States, Italy and Spain contributed samples from acute and convalescent COVID-19.

Authors' data handling: Scientists estimated how many nucleated cells there were by amplifying reference gene primers. Profiled with immunoSEQ multiplex PCR; TCRdb holds only in-frame clones, not every one. V and J calls and clone size come straight from that table; D and trimming were deduced from the DNA. The sample has 250,000 or so clones; over 75% are singletons. The chain combines TRBV27 with TRBJ2-7; 7 positions match TRBD1. The clonotype originates from a woman in her thirties with acute or convalescent COVID-19. Input material: peripheral blood. The CDR3 sequence: CASSHGTDNYEQYF. As DNA, the CDR3 is TGTGCCAGCAGTCACGGGACAGACAACTACGAGCAGTACTTC.